This T cell receptor (beta chain) came from a study of blood T cell repertoires in COVID-19. Losses at the gene ends were 1 base for V and 5 bases for J; bases not matched to a gene: 1. The germline V gene has CDR1 LNHNV and CDR2 YYDKDF (reference sequence). The CDR3 loop spans 13 amino acids. Data came from immunoSEQ multiplex PCR; TCRdb stores just in-frame clones and leaves some out. The sample has some 220,000 clones; just under 85% are singletons. This clone was detected only a few times. This receptor was taken from a woman aged 40 to 55 with acute COVID-19. Sequencing was done on a sample of PBMCs or T cells enriched from blood (not recorded which). The J gene is TRBJ2-5, the V gene TRBV15; TRBD2 matches at 7 bases. The CDR3 bases are TGTGCCACCAGCAGAGGTAGCGGGGAGACCCAGTACTTC. It translates to CATSRGSGETQYF.